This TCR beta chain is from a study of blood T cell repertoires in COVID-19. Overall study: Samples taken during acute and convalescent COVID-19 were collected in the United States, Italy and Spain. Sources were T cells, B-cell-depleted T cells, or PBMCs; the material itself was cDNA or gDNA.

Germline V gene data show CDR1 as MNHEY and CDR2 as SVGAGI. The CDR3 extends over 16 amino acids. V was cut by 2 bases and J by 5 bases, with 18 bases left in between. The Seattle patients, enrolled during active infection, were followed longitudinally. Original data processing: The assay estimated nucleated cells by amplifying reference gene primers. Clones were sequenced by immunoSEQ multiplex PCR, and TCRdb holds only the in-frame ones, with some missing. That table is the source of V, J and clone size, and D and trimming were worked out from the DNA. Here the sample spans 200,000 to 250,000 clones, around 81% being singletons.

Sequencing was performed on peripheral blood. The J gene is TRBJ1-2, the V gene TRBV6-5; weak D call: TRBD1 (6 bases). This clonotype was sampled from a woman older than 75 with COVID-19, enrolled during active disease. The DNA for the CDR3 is TGTGCCAGCAGTTACGGGACAATGGGACACGGTTATGGCTACACCTTC. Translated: CASSYGTMGHGYGYTF.